The table lists the clone carrying this T cell receptor beta chain with a count of one. CDR1 is GTSNPN, CDR2 SVGIG, per germline (reference sequence). Between the trimmed V and J ends, which lost 1 base and 0 bases, there was a span of 7 bases. This CDR3 is 14 amino acids long. Data came from immunoSEQ multiplex PCR; TCRdb stores just in-frame clones and leaves some out. Of about 57,000 clones in the sample, approximately 90% were seen once. This entry comes from a study of T cell changes during pregnancy in multiple sclerosis. Source: CD4+ T cells from peripheral blood mononuclear cells, taken before pregnancy. The chain recombines TRBV30 with TRBJ1-3; weak D call: TRBD1 (6 bases). The TCR was taken from a female donor with multiple sclerosis, enrolled in a pregnancy study. This CDR3 is CAWSEGDSGNTIYF. In DNA, the CDR3 is TGTGCCTGGAGTGAGGGGGACTCTGGAAACACCATATATTTT.